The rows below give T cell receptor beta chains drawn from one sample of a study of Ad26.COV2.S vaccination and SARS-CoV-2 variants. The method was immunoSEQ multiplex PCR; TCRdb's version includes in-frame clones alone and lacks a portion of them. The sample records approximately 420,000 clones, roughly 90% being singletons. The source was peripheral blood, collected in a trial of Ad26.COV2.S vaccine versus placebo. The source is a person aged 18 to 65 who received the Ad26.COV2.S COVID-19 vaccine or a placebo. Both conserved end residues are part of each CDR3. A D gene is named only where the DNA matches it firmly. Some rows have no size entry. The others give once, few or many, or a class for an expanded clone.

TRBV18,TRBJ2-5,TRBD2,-,CASSPGTSGIQETQYF,TGTGCCAGCTCACCAGGGACTAGCGGCATCCAAGAGACCCAGTACTTC
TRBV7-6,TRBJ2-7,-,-,CASSSRRAGEEGQYF,TGTGCCAGCAGCTCCCGAAGGGCAGGGGAGGAAGGGCAGTACTTC
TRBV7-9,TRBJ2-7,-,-,CASSLAPGTWGEQYF,TGTGCCAGCAGCTTAGCACCCGGGACCTGGGGGGAGCAGTACTTC
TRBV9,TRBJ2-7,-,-,CASSVGLLVYEQYF,TGTGCCAGCAGCGTGGGACTGTTAGTCTACGAGCAGTACTTC
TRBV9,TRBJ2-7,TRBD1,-,CASSVGDRGLSYEQYF,TGTGCCAGCAGCGTAGGGGACAGGGGATTGTCCTACGAGCAGTACTTC
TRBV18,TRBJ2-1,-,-,CAGLRARDNEQFF,TGTGCCGGACTAAGGGCTAGAGACAATGAGCAGTTCTTC
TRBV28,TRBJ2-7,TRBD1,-,CATRQGNSYEQYF,TGTGCCACAAGACAGGGTAACTCCTACGAGCAGTACTTC
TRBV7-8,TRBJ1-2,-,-,CASSLAVPNYGYTF,TGTGCCAGCAGCTTAGCAGTTCCCAACTATGGCTACACCTTC
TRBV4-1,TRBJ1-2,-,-,CASSQVQADYGYTF,TGCGCCAGCAGCCAAGTTCAGGCCGACTATGGCTACACCTTC
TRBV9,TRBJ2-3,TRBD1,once,CASSGDRPSTDTQYF,TGTGCCAGCAGCGGGGACAGACCTAGCACAGATACGCAGTATTTT
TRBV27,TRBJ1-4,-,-,CASSLVGPEKLFF,TGTGCCAGCAGCCTCGTAGGGCCAGAAAAACTGTTTTTT
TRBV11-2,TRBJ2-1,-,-,CASSLAAGAIRNEQFF,TGTGCCAGCAGCTTAGCGGCGGGGGCAATTAGGAATGAGCAGTTCTTC
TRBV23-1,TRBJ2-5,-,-,CASSQSGGLQETQYF,TGCGCCAGCAGTCAATCGGGGGGATTACAAGAGACCCAGTACTTC
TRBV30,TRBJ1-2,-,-,CAWSQTGYYSYGYTF,TGTGCCTGGAGCCAAACAGGGTATTACAGCTATGGCTACACCTTC
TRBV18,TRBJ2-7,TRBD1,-,CASSRNDRGGYEQYF,TGTGCCAGCTCACGCAACGACAGGGGTGGCTACGAGCAGTACTTC
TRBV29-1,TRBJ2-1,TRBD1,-,CSVKRDRSSYNEQFF,TGCAGCGTAAAACGGGACAGGAGCTCCTACAATGAGCAGTTCTTC
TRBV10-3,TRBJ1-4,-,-,CAIRPDSTNEKLFF,TGTGCCATCAGACCCGACTCAACTAATGAAAAACTGTTTTTT
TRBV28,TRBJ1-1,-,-,CASSSLDGMGDHNQAFF,TGTGCCAGCAGTTCTCTAGATGGGATGGGAGATCACAACCAAGCTTTCTTT